The 19 T cell receptor beta chains presented below share a single source sample, sequenced in a study of a mutant IDH1 vaccine in newly diagnosed glioma. Regarding time point: week 35, safety follow-up. A 20-mer mutant IDH1 peptide at 300 ug was injected subcutaneously with topical imiquimod. Using immunoSEQ multiplex PCR, the repertoire was profiled, and TCRdb retains in-frame clones only, with some absent. The sample has fewer than 35,000 clones; approximately 80% are singletons. Antigen specificity for these receptors is unknown. Sequencing used PBMCs, obtained from a glioma patient whose treatment included an IDH1 peptide vaccine. Source of these receptors: a woman aged 40 to 50 with glioma.

This clone was seen once. The J gene is TRBJ1-1, the V gene TRBV18; tentative D call: TRBD1 (6 bases). The germline gives CDR1 KGHSH, CDR2 LQKENI. Trimming cost V 1 base and J 6 bases, with 9 bases left between them. CDR3 length equals 13 residues. The CDR3 loop reads CASSPQQGSEAFF. The CDR3 nucleotides are TGTGCCAGCTCACCACAACAGGGTTCTGAAGCTTTCTTT.

The gene calls are TRBV5-1 and TRBJ2-7; TRBD1 agrees at 7 bases. The germline V gene encodes CDR1 SGHRS and CDR2 YFSETQ. This CDR3 is built from 13 residues. J lost 7 bases, V lost 1 base, and 5 bases had no gene match. The CDR3: CASSLRQGLEQYF. As DNA, the CDR3 is TGCGCCAGCAGCTTGCGACAGGGCCTGGAGCAGTACTTC. Using reference TRBV5-1 and TRBJ2-7 for the parts outside the CDR3, the full variable domain is KAGVTQTPRYLIKTRGQQVTLSCSPISGHRSVSWYQQTPGQGLQFLFEYFSETQRNKGNFPGRFSGRQFSNSRSEMNVSTLELGDSALYLCASSLRQGLEQYFGPGTRLTVT.

CDR3 residues: CASAEGATNEKLFF. CDR3 in DNA: TGTGCCAGCGCAGAAGGCGCAACTAATGAAAAACTGTTTTTT. The V and J genes are TRBV7-3 and TRBJ1-4; D call uncertain. CDR3 length: 14 residues. Germline values: CDR1 SGHTA, CDR2 FQGTGA. V lost 8 bases to trimming and J lost 0 bases, with 10 bases between them.

CDR3 in DNA: TGTGCCAGCGGGCTGGACAGGGGTAGAGAGACCCAGTACTTC. Its protein product is CASGLDRGRETQYF. The V gene is TRBV2, the J gene TRBJ2-5, with 9 bases that match TRBD1. V shed 8 bases, J shed 4 bases, and the junction held 8 bases outside the gene matches. CDR1 and CDR2 from the germline V gene are SNHLY and FYNNEI. This CDR3 spans 14 amino acids.

V usage is TRBV30 and J usage is TRBJ1-5; D perhaps matches TRBD1 (5 bases). The CDR3 spans 12 residues. The ends were cut back, 8 bases at V and 4 bases at J, with 12 bases in the middle. CDR1 is GTSNPN and CDR2 is SVGIG in the germline V gene (reference sequence). The CDR3 bases are TGTGCCGGCGGGGGGAAAAATCAGCCCCAGCATTTT. Amino acid sequence: CAGGGKNQPQHF.

Only one count was recorded for this clone. This sequence joins TRBV29-1 and TRBJ1-5; D is uncertain. The CDR3 totals 14 residues. Trimming pared 7 bases from V and 4 bases from J, leaving 17 bases between. Per the germline V gene, CDR1 is SQVTM and CDR2 is ANQGSEA. The CDR3, as DNA: TGCAGCGCTCTTTTCGTCGGTAGGAATCAGCCCCAGCATTTT. Residues: CSALFVGRNQPQHF. Full variable domain (missing parts from reference TRBV29-1 and TRBJ1-5): SAVISQKPSRDICQRGTSLTIQCQVDSQVTMMFWYRQQPGQSLTLIATANQGSEATYESGFVIDKFPISRPNLTFSTLTVSNMSPEDSSIYLCSALFVGRNQPQHFGDGTRLSIL.

This rearrangement joins TRBV6-5 to TRBJ1-3; 11 nucleotides agree with TRBD1. The CDR3 length is 15 residues. The ends lost 2 bases at V and 12 bases at J; junction bases unmatched: 9. CDR1 and CDR2 from the germline V gene are MNHEY and SVGAGI. The DNA for the CDR3 is TGTGCCAGCAGTTACCTTTCCCGGGACAGGGGGGACATATATTTT. Encoded protein: CASSYLSRDRGDIYF.

In its sample, this clone was seen a few times. The chain recombines TRBV6-1 with TRBJ2-1; 7 bases are shared with TRBD1. With 8 bases clipped from V and 3 bases from J, the junction kept 4 bases outside the gene matches. Germline V lookup: CDR1 MNHNS, CDR2 SASEGT. The CDR3 extends over 13 amino acids. CDR3 region: CASPGQSYNEQFF. The CDR3 nucleotides are TGTGCCAGCCCGGGACAGAGCTACAATGAGCAGTTCTTC.

The gene calls are TRBV13 and TRBJ1-2; no clear D gene. CDR1 and CDR2 from the germline V gene are PRHDT and FYEKMQ (reference sequence). Trimming removed 1 base from V and 4 bases from J, with 16 bases in between. This CDR3 has 16 amino acids. The CDR3 sequence is CASSLAVPDILYGYTF. As DNA, the CDR3 is TGTGCCAGCAGCTTAGCCGTCCCTGACATACTCTATGGCTACACCTTC.

In its sample, this clone was seen a few times. The J gene is TRBJ2-3, the V gene TRBV5-1; the D gene is possibly TRBD2 (6 bases). The CDR3 spans 14 residues. V lost 4 bases and J lost 5, with 14 bases in between. In germline, CDR1 is SGHRS, CDR2 YFSETQ. The CDR3, as DNA: TGCGCCAGCAGCCCACTAGCCCACCGAGATACGCAGTATTTT. It translates to CASSPLAHRDTQYF. The full variable domain, in which reference TRBV5-1 and TRBJ2-3 provide the parts outside the CDR3, is KAGVTQTPRYLIKTRGQQVTLSCSPISGHRSVSWYQQTPGQGLQFLFEYFSETQRNKGNFPGRFSGRQFSNSRSEMNVSTLELGDSALYLCASSPLAHRDTQYFGPGTRLTVL.

CDR3 nucleotides: TGTGCCAGCAGCTTAGGCCAGGGGGCGGTCTACGAGCAGTACTTC. It specifies CASSLGQGAVYEQYF. The chain is built from TRBV7-8 and TRBJ2-7, with 8 bases fitting TRBD1. V was clipped by 1 base and J by 3 bases; unmatched bases: 5. CDR1 is SGHVS, CDR2 FQNEAQ, per germline. The CDR3 extends over 15 amino acids.

J is TRBJ1-4 and V is TRBV12-5; no reliable D call. V was shortened by 3 bases and J by 5 bases, with 1 base between the two germline ends. This CDR3 region has 11 residues. CDR1 is LGHNT, CDR2 FRNRAP, per germline. This CDR3 is CASGFNEKLFF. Here the CDR3 DNA reads TGTGCTAGTGGTTTCAATGAAAAACTGTTTTTT.

V usage is TRBV7-3 and J usage is TRBJ1-1; the D is unclear. Per germline, CDR1 SGHTA and CDR2 FQGTGA. The V gene lost 3 bases and the J gene lost 1 base, with 6 bases spanning the gap. This CDR3 has 13 residues. The CDR3 reads CASSFSGNTEAFF. The CDR3, as DNA: TGTGCCAGCAGCTTTTCAGGGAACACTGAAGCTTTCTTT. The complete variable domain, with remaining parts taken from reference TRBV7-3 and TRBJ1-1, reads GAGVSQTPSNKVTEKGKYVELRCDPISGHTALYWYRQSLGQGPEFLIYFQGTGAADDSGLPNDRFFAVRPEGSVSTLKIQRTERGDSAVYLCASSFSGNTEAFFGQGTRLTVV.

V is TRBV7-2 and J is TRBJ2-5, with TRBD2 matching 11 bases. Germline CDR1 SGHTA, CDR2 FQGNSA. The V gene end was trimmed by 4 bases and the J gene end by 9 bases; junction bases not matched to a gene: 19. CDR3 length equals 18 residues. The CDR3 DNA reads as TGTGCCAGCAGCTCGACTCCCCTTCTAGCGGGGGGTACCTTGGCCCAGTACTTC. Its protein is CASSSTPLLAGGTLAQYF. Filled out from reference TRBV7-2 and TRBJ2-5, the complete variable domain reads GAGVSQSPSNKVTEKGKDVELRCDPISGHTALYWYRQSLGQGLEFLIYFQGNSAPDKSGLPSDRFSAERTGGSVSTLTIQRTQQEDSAVYLCASSSTPLLAGGTLAQYFGPGTRLLVL.

The chain is built from TRBV7-9 and TRBJ2-2, with TRBD1 matching 8 bases. The germline V gene has CDR1 SEHNR and CDR2 FQNEAQ (reference sequence). The junction had 5 bases not matched to a gene; V was cut back by 3 bases and J by 2 bases. The CDR3 loop spans 16 amino acids. For the CDR3, the DNA is TGTGCCAGCAGCTTCCGGACAGGGATTAACACCGGGGAGCTGTTTTTT. It codes for CASSFRTGINTGELFF.

The J gene is TRBJ2-1, the V gene TRBV29-1; 7 bases agree with TRBD2. The CDR3 runs 12 residues. Looked up from germline, CDR1 is SQVTM and CDR2 is ANQGSEA. V was pared by 4 bases and J by 9 bases, with 6 bases of the junction left unmatched. The CDR3 DNA is TGCAGCGTTGGGGGGGGAGCATTTGAGCAGTTCTTC. It codes for CSVGGGAFEQFF.

The chain combines TRBV5-5 with TRBJ2-5; 10 bases agree with TRBD2. Trimming cost V 1 base and J 7 bases; bases outside gene matches: 4. Germline V CDR1 and CDR2: SGHKS, YYEKEE (reference sequence). The CDR3 spans 14 residues. The CDR3 coding sequence is TGTGCCAGCAGCTTGCGGTTAGCGGGAGGGACCCAGTACTTC. The encoded protein is CASSLRLAGGTQYF.

The chain has TRBV14 and TRBJ2-7; the match to TRBD2 covers 12 bases. Germline trimming cut 4 bases from V and 5 bases from J; bases unmatched to any gene: 6. Looked up from germline, CDR1 is SGHDN and CDR2 is FVKESK. CDR3 size: 15 residues. This CDR3 is CASSPLAGGPNEQYF. The CDR3 coding sequence is TGTGCCAGCAGCCCGCTAGCGGGGGGGCCGAACGAGCAGTACTTC. Combining the CDR3 with reference TRBV14 and TRBJ2-7 gives the whole variable domain EAGVTQFPSHSVIEKGQTVTLRCDPISGHDNLYWYRRVMGKEIKFLLHFVKESKQDESGMPNNRFLAERTGGTYSTLKVQPAELEDSGVYFCASSPLAGGPNEQYFGPGTRLTVT.

The genes are TRBV6-5 and TRBJ1-1; 10 bases agree with TRBD1. Germline V gene lookup returns CDR1 MNHEY and CDR2 SVGAGI. The CDR3 is 14 amino acids. Trimming removed 6 bases from V and 3 bases from J; junction bases left unmatched: 4. The CDR3 spells CASRRDRGDTEAFF. CDR3 DNA: TGTGCCAGCAGGAGGGACAGGGGAGACACTGAAGCTTTCTTT.